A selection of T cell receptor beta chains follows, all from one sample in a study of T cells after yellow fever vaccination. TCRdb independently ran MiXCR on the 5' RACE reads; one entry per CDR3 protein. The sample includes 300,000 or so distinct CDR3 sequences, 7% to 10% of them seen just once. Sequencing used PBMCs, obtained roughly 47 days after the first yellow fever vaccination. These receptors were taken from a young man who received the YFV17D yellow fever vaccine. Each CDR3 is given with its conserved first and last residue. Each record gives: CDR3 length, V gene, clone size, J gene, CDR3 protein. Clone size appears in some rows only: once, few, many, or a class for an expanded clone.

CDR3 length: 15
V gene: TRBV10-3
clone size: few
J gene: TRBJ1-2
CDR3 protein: CAITETGLYNYGYTF

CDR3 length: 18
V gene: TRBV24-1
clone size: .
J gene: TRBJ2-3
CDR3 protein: CATSALFGGDRGTDTQYF

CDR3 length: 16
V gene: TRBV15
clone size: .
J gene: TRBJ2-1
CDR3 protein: CSTSRDESGGANEQFF

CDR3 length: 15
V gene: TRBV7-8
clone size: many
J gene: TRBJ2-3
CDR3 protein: CASSSGRNRARTQYF

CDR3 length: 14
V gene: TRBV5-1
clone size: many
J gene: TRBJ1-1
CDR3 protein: CASSHQGGDTEAFF

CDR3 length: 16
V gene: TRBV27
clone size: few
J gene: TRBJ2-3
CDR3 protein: CASSQSPAGRADTQYF

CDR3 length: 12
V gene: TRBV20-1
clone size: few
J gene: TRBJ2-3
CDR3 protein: CELAGPAGTQYF

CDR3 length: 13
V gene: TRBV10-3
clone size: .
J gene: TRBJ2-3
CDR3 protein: CAISTGSFDTQYF

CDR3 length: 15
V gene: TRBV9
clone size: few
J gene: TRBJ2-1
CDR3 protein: CASSSRGARPNEQFF

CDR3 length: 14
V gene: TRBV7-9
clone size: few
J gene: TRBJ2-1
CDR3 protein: CASSPWTSYNEQFF

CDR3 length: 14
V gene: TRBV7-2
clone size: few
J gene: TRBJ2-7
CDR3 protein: CASSPQSGTYEQYF

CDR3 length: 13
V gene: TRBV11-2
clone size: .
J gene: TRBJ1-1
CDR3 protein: CASSLGQSTEAFF

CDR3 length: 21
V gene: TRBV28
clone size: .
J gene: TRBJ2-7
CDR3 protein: CASSTQGLPQVFQPYVGEQYF

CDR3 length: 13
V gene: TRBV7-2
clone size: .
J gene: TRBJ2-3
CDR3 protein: CASSSPNTDTKYF

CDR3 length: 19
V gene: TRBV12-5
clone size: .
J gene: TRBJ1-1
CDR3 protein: CASGLIVGGGPGHSAEAFF

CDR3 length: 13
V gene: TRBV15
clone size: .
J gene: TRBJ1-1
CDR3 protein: CATSRESNTEAFF

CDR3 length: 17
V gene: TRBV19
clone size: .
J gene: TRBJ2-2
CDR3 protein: CASSGTPGQKNTGELFF

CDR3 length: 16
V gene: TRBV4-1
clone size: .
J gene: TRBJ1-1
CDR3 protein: CASSHSSGLGSTEAFF

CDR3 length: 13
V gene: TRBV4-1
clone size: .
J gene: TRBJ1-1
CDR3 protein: CASSQEPGTEAFF

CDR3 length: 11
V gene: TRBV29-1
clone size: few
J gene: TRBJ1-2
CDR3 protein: CSATENYGYTF

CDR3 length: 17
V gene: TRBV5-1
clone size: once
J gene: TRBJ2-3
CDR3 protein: CASSLADSGLSTDTQYF

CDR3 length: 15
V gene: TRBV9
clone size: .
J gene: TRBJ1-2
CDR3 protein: CASSLRRDGNYGYTF

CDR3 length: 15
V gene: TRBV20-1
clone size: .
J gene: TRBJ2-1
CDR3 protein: CSAPASGGADNEQFF

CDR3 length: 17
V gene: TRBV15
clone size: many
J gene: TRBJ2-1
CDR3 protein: CATSRDRGGGENNEQFF

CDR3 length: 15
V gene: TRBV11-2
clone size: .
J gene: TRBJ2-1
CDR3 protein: CASSLVRGKFNEQFF

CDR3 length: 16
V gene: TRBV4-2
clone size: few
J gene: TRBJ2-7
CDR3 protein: CASSQGGQGGPYEQYF

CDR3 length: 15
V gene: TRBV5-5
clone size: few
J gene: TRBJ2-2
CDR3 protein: CASSFEPGTAGELFF

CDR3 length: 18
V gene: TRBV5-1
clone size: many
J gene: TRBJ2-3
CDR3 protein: CASRSRLAGDPDTDTQYF

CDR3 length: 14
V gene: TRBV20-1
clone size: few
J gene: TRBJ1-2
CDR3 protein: CSAGQGAANYGYTF

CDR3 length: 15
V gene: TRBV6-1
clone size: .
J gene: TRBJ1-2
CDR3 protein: CASTYTGQGIYGYTF

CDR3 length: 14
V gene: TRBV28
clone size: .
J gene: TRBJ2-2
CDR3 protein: CASSLSLVNPELFF

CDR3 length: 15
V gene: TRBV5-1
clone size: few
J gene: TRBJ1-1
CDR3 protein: CASSPLTGVNTEAFF

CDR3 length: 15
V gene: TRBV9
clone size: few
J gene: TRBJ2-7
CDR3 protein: CASSVGQVGFYEQYF

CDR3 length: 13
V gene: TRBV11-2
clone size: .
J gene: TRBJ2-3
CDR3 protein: CASRRGTTDTQYF

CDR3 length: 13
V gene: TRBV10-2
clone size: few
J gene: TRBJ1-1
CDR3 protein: CASSDLEGTEAFF

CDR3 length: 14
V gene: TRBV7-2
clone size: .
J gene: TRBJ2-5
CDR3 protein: CASSLELAGSTQYF

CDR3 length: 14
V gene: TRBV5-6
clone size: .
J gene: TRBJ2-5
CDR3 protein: CASANQDLRETQYF

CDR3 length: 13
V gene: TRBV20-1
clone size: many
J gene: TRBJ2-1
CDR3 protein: CSEPSGTYNEQFF

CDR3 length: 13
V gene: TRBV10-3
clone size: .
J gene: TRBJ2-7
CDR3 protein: CAISERGSYEQYF

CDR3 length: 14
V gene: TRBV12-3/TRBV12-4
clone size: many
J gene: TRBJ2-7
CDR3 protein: CASRFSGSSYEQYF

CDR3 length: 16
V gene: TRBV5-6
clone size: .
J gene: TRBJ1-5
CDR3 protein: CASSLVGQGNNQPQHF

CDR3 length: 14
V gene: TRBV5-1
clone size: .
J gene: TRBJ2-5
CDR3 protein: CASSLFGQRDTQYF

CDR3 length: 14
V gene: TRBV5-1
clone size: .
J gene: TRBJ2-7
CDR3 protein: CASSPGTGPNEQYF

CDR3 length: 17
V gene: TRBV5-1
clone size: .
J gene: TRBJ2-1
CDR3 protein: CASSKLSGEGGNNEQFF

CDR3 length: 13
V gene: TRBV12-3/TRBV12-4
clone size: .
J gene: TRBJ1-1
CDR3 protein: CASKRNLDTEAFF

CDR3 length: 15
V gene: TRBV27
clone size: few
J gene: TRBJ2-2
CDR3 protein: CASSFLAGVPGELFF

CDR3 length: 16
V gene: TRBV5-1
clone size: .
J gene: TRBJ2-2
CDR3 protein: CASSLRGYQNTGELFF